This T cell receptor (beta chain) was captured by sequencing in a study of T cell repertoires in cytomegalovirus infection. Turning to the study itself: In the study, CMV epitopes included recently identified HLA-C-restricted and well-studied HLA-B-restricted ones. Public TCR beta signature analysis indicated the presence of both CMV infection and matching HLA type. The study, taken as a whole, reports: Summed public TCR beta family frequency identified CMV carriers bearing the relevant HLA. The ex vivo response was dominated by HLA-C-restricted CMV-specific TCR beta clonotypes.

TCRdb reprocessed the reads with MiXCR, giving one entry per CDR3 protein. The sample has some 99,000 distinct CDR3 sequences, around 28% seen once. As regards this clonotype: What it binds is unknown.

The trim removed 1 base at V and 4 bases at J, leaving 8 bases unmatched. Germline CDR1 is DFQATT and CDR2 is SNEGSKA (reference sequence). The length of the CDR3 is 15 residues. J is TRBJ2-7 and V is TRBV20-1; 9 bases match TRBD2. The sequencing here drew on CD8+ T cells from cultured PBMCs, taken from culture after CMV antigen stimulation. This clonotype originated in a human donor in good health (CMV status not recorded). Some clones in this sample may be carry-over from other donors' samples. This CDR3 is CSARGSGGDLYEQYF. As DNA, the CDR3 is TGCAGTGCTAGAGGTAGCGGGGGAGACCTTTACGAGCAGTACTTC.